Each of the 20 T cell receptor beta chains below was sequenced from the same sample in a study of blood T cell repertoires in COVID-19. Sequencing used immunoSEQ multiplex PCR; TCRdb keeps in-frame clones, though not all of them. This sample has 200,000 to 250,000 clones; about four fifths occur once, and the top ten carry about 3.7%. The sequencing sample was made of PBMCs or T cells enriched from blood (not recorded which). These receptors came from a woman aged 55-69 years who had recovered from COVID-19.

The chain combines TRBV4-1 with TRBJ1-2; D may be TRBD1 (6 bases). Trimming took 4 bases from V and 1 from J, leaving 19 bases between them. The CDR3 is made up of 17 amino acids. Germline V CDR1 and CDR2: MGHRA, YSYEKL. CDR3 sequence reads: CASSRSAGVRGNYGYTF. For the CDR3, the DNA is TGCGCCAGCAGCCGATCTGCGGGAGTCAGGGGTAACTATGGCTACACCTTC.

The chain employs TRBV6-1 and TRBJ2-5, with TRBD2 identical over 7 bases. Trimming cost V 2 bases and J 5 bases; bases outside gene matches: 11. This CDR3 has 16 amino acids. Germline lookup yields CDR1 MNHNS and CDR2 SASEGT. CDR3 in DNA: TGTGCCAGCAGTGAAAGTCCGGACTGGGGGGGGGAGACCCAGTACTTC. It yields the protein CASSESPDWGGETQYF.

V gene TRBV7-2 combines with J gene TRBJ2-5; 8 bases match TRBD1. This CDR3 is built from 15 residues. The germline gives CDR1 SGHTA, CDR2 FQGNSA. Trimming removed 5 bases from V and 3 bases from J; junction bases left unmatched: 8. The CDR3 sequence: CASSPGQGMEETQYF. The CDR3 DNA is TGTGCCAGCAGCCCAGGACAGGGTATGGAAGAGACCCAGTACTTC.

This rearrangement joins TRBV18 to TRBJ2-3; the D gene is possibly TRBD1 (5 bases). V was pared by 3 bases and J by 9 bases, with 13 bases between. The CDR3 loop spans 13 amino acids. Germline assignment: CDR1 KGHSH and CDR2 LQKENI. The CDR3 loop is CASSPATAPTQYF. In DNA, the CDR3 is TGTGCCAGCTCACCGGCGACAGCACCAACGCAGTATTTT.

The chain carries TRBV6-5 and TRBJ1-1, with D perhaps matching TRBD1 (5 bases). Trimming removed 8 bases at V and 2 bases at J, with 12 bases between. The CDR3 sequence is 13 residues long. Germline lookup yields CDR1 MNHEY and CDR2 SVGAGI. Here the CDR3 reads CASRRGGNTEAFF. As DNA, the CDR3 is TGTGCCAGCCGCCGGGGGGGTAACACTGAAGCTTTCTTT.

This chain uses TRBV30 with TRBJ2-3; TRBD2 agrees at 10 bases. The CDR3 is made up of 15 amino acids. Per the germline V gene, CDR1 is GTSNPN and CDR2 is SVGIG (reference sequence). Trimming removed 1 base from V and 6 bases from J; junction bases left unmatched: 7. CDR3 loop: CAWSGTSGIMDTQYF. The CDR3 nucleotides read TGTGCCTGGAGTGGAACTAGCGGGATCATGGATACGCAGTATTTT.

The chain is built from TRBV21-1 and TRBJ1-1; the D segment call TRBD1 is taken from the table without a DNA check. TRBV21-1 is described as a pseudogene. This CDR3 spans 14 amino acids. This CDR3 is CASSPLLDRGRAFF. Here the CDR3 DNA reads TGTGCCAGCAGCCCCTTACTAGACAGGGGAAGAGCTTTCTTT.

In DNA, the CDR3 is TGTGCCAGCAGCTTAGATAGCGGGGTTACCGGGGAGCTGTTTTTT. Amino acid sequence: CASSLDSGVTGELFF. The gene calls are TRBV7-2 and TRBJ2-2; 8 nucleotides agree with TRBD2. This CDR3 comprises 15 residues. V dropped 1 base and J dropped 5; count of bases not matched to a gene: 3. From germline, CDR1 is SGHTA and CDR2 FQGNSA.

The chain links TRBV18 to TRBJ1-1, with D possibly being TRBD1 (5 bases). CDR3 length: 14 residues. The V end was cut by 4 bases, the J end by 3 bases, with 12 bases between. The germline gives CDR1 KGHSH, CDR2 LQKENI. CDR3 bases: TGTGCCAGCTCACGGGCGGGGGGAGACACTGAAGCTTTCTTT. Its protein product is CASSRAGGDTEAFF.

Here the CDR3 DNA reads TGTGCCAGCAGCCCGGCCGGACGGGGAAGGACTGAAGCTTTCTTT. Residues: CASSPAGRGRTEAFF. V gene TRBV7-6 combines with J gene TRBJ1-1, with unresolved D. Trimming cost V 5 bases and J 5 bases, with 18 bases left between them. Germline V gives CDR1 SGHVS, CDR2 FNYEAQ. The length of the CDR3 is 15 residues.

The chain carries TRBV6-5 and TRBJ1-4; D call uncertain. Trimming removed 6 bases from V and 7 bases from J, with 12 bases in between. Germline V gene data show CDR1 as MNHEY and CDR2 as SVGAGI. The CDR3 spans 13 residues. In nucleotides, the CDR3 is TGTGCCAGCAGCGGCGACGCGGGTGAAAAACTGTTTTTT. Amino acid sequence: CASSGDAGEKLFF.

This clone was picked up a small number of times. The CDR3 bases are TGTGCCAGTAGTGACCCGGGACAGGGGCTCTACGAGCAGTACTTC. Its protein is CASSDPGQGLYEQYF. The J gene is TRBJ2-7, the V gene TRBV19, with TRBD1 matching 10 bases. J lost 3 bases, V lost 5 bases, and 7 bases had no gene match. Germline V gene sequence: CDR1 LNHDA, CDR2 SQIVND (reference sequence). CDR3 length: 15 residues.

CDR3 loop: CASWDRGYGYTF. DNA of the CDR3: TGTGCCAGTTGGGACAGGGGCTATGGCTACACCTTC. The chain employs TRBV19 and TRBJ1-2; TRBD1 agrees at 10 bases. Germline-derived CDR1 and CDR2 are LNHDA and SQIVND (reference sequence). Trimming removed 8 bases from V and 4 bases from J; junction bases left unmatched: 1. The CDR3 sequence is 12 residues long.

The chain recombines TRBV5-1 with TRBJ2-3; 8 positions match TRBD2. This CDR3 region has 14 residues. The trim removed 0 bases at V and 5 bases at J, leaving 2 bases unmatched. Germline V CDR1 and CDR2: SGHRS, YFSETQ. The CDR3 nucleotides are TGCGCCAGCAGCTTGGCGGCGGGAGGAGATACGCAGTATTTT. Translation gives CASSLAAGGDTQYF.

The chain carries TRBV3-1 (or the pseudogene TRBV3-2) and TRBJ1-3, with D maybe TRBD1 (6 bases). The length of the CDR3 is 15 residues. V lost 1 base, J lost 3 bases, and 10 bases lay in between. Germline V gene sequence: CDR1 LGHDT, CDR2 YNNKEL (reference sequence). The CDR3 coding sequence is TGTGCCAGCAGCCAAGGGGCAGGGGTTGGAAACACCATATATTTT. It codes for CASSQGAGVGNTIYF.

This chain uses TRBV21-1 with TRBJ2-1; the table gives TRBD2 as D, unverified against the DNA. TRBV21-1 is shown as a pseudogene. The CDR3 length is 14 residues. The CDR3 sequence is CASSKGLAYNEQFF. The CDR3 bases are TGTGCCAGCAGCAAAGGACTAGCTTACAATGAGCAGTTCTTC.

The CDR3 region has the DNA TGTGCCACCAGCAGAACAGGGGGGACGGGGGCCAACGTCCTGACTTTC. This encodes CATSRTGGTGANVLTF. The chain carries TRBV15 and TRBJ2-6; 8 bases match TRBD1. J was trimmed by 4 bases and V by 2 bases; bases with no gene match: 4. The CDR3 consists of 16 residues. From germline, CDR1 is LNHNV and CDR2 YYDKDF (reference sequence).

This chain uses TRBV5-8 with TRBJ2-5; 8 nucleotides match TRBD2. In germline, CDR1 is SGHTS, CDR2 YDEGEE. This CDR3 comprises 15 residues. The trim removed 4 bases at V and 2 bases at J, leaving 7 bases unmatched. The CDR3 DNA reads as TGTGCCAGCAGCCTGGGACTAGGCCAACAAGAGACCCAGTACTTC. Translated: CASSLGLGQQETQYF. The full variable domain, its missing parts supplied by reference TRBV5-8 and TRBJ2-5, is EAGVTQSPTHLIKTRGQQATLRCSPISGHTSVYWYQQALGLGLQFLLWYDEGEERNRGNFPPRFSGRQFPNYSSELNVNALELEDSALYLCASSLGLGQQETQYFGPGTRLLVL.

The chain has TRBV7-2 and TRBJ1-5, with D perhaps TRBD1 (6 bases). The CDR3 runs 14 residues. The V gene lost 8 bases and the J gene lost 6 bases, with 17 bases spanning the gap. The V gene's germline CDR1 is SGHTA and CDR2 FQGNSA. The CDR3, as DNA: TGTGCCAGCTCCAACAGGGTATCGGGTCAGCCCCAGCATTTT. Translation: CASSNRVSGQPQHF.

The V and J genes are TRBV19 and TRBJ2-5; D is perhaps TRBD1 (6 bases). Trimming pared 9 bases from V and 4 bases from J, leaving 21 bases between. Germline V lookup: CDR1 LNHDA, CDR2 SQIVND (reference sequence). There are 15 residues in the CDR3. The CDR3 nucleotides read TGTGCCAGCACTCGTGGGCAGGGGCGGTTAGAGACCCAGTACTTC. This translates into CASTRGQGRLETQYF.